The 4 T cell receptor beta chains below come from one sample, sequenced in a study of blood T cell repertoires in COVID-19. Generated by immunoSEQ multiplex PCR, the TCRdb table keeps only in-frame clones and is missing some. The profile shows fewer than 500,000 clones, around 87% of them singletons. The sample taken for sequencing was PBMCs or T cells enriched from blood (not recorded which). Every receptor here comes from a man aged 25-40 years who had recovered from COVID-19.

The CDR3 loop reads CASSLVGAGGHDQETQYF. The CDR3 DNA reads as TGTGCCAGCAGCTTAGTAGGAGCGGGAGGGCATGACCAAGAGACCCAGTACTTC. J is TRBJ2-5 and V is TRBV13, with 10 nucleotides matching TRBD2. Germline V gene lookup returns CDR1 PRHDT and CDR2 FYEKMQ (reference sequence). Trimming at V came to 1 base and at J to 0 bases, leaving 8 bases not matched to a gene. This CDR3 has 18 amino acids.

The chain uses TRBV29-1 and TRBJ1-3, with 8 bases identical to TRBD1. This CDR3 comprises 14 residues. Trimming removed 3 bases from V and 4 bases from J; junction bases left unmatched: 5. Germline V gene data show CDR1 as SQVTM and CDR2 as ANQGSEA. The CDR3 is CSVESGGEGNTIYF. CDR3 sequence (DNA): TGCAGCGTTGAGTCAGGGGGCGAAGGAAACACCATATATTTT.

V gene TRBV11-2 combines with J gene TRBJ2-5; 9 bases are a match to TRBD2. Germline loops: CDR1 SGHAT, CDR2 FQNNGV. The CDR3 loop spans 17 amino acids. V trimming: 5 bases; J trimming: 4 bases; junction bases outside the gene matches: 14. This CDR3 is CASSPGYSGSLLETQYF. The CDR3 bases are TGTGCCAGCAGCCCCGGTTATAGCGGGAGTTTGTTAGAGACCCAGTACTTC.

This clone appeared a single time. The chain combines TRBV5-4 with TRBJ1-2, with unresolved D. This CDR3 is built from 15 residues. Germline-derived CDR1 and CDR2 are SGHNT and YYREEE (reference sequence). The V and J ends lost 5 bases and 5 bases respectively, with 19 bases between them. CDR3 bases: TGTGCCAGCAGGCTTAATGCGGCCAAACTTTATGGCTACACCTTC. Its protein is CASRLNAAKLYGYTF.